This T cell receptor beta chain was sequenced in a study of type 1 regulatory T cells. Study-level information: An in vitro protocol generated T-allo10, a Tr1-enriched, alloantigen-specific CD4 T cell product.

TCRdb used MiXCR to reprocess the reads, holding one entry per CDR3 protein. This table has some 25,000 distinct CDR3 sequences, over 60% appearing once. Germline CDR1 reads SGHTA; CDR2 reads FQGTGA. The CDR3 is made up of 14 amino acids. With 5 bases removed from V and 6 bases from J, the gap between germline ends came to 16 bases. T-allo10 cells from the graft donor were described as anergic, host-alloantigen-specific, and alloantigen-specific suppressors. On this clonotype itself: The antigen is unknown.

The source is a human donor in good health. The V call is TRBV7-3, the J call TRBJ1-1, with a weak D call TRBD1 (6 bases). What was sequenced was cultured T cells, either the whole culture or a sorted T cell fraction (not recorded which). Indicated subset: Tr1-enriched cell product generated in vitro against host alloantigens. CDR3 sequence (DNA): TGTGCCAGCAGCCCGAGAGGGGGATCCTCTGAAGCTTTCTTT. This codes for CASSPRGGSSEAFF.